This entry features one T cell receptor (beta chain) sequence. Its matching antigen is unknown. TCR beta VDJ and CDR3 were profiled, and genomic DNA was the template. TCRdb redid the calling of the reads with MiXCR, one entry per CDR3 protein. The data hold 310,000 or so distinct CDR3 sequences, with under 60% observed a single time. This sample was included in a study of CD8+CD57+ T cells in acquired aplastic anemia. Study observations and caveats: Almost 30 CD8+ CDR3 sequences occurred in both the patients and the controls.

V dropped 4 bases and J dropped 5; count of bases not matched to a gene: 8. The CDR3 totals 15 residues. Germline CDR1 SGHRS, CDR2 YFSETQ. It was patients with CD8+CD57+ cell expansion by flow cytometry who were chosen for sequencing. What was sequenced was sorted CD4+, CD8+, or CD8+CD57+ T cells (not recorded which) from PBMCs. This chain links TRBV5-1 with TRBJ2-2; 7 bases map to TRBD1. The TCR was taken from a human donor with aplastic anemia. The CDR3 reads CASSLTGKRTGELFF. For the CDR3, the DNA is TGCGCCAGCAGCCTGACAGGGAAAAGGACCGGGGAGCTGTTTTTT. Full variable domain (outside the CDR3, taken from reference TRBV5-1 and TRBJ2-2): KAGVTQTPRYLIKTRGQQVTLSCSPISGHRSVSWYQQTPGQGLQFLFEYFSETQRNKGNFPGRFSGRQFSNSRSEMNVSTLELGDSALYLCASSLTGKRTGELFFGEGSRLTVL.